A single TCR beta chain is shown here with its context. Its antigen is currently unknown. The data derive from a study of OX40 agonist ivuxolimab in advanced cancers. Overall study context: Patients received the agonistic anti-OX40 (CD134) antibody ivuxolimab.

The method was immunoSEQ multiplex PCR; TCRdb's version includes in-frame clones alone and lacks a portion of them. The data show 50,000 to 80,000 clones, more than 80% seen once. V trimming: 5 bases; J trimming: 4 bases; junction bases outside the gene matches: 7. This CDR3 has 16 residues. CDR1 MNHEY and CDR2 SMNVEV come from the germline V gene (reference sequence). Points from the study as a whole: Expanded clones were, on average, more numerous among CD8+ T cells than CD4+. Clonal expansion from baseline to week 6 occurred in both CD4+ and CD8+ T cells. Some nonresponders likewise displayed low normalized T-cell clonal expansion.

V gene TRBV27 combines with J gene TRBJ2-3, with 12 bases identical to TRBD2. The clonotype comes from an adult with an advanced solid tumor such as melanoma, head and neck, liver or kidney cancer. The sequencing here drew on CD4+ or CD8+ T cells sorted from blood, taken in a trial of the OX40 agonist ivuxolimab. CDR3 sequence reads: CASSALTSGRPDTQYF. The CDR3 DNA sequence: TGTGCCAGCAGTGCCCTGACTAGCGGGAGACCAGATACGCAGTATTTT.